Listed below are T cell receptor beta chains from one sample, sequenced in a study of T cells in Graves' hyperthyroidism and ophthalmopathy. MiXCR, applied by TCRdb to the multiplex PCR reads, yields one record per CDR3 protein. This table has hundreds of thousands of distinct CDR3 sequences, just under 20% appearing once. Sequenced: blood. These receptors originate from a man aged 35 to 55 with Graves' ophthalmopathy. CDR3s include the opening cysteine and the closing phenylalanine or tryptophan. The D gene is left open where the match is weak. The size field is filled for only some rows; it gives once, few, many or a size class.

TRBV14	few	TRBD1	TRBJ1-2	TGTGCCAGCAGCCAAATGACAGGGGATGGCTACACCTTC	CASSQMTGDGYTF
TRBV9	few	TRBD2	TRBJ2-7	TGTGCCAGCAGCGTAGGGAATAGCGGGATCAACGAGCAGTACTTC	CASSVGNSGINEQYF
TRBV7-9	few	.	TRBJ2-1	TGTGCCAGCAGCAGCGTTGGCGGCAGCCCCTACAATGAGCAGTTCTTC	CASSSVGGSPYNEQFF
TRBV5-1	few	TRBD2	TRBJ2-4	TGCGCCAGCAGCTGGGGACTAGCGGGAGCGGTCATTCAGTACTTC	CASSWGLAGAVIQYF
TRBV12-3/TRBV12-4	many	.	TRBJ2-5	TGTGCCAGCACCCCGCCAGGCACACAAGAGACCCAGTACTTC	CASTPPGTQETQYF
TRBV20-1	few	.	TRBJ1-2	TGCAGTGCTAGAGATGGGGGCGGCGGCTATGGCTACACCTTC	CSARDGGGGYGYTF
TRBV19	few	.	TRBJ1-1	TGTGCCAGTACTCAGGGGAACGGGAACACTGAAGCTTTCTTT	CASTQGNGNTEAFF
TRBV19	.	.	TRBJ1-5	TGTGCCAGTAGTATAGGGCGCAATCAGCCCCAGCATTTT	CASSIGRNQPQHF
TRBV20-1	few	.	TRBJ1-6	TGCAGTGCTCGCGGTGACGGAAGTTTTTCACCCCTCCACTTT	CSARGDGSFSPLHF
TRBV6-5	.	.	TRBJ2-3	TGTGCCAGCAGTTACTCGTCGGGGGGCACAGATACGCAGTATTTT	CASSYSSGGTDTQYF
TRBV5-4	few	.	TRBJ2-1	TGTGCCAGCAGCTTGGCTGGGGTGCAGTTCTTC	CASSLAGVQFF
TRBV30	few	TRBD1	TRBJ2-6	TGTGCCTGGAGTGGCACAGGGGGGAACTCTGGGGCCAACGTCCTGACTTTC	CAWSGTGGNSGANVLTF
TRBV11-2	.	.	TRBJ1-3	TGTGCCAGCAGCGGGCGGGACTTAAAGAGCGCTGGAAACACCATATATTTT	CASSGRDLKSAGNTIYF
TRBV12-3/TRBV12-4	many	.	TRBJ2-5	TGTGCCAGCAGCTTTGGGGGTAAAGAGACCCAGTACTTC	CASSFGGKETQYF
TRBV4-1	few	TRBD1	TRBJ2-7	TGCGCCAGCAGCCGCCGAGGGACAGAATCCTACGAGCAGTACTTC	CASSRRGTESYEQYF
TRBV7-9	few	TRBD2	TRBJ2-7	TGTGCCAGCAGCCCCCTCAGCGGGGGGGCATACGAGCAGTACTTC	CASSPLSGGAYEQYF
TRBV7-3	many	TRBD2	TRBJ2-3	TGTGCCAGCAGCTTAGGGGCTAGCGGGGGGACTTACACAGATACGCAGTATTTT	CASSLGASGGTYTDTQYF
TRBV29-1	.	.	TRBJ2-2	TGCAGCGTCCTGGGAGTGGGCACCGGGGAGCTGTTTTTT	CSVLGVGTGELFF
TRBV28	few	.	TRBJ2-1	TGTGCCAGCCACGGCCCTAGCAACTACAATGAGCAGTTCTTC	CASHGPSNYNEQFF
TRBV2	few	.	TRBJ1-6	TGTGCCAGCAGGGAGATCCCCAGCTCCTATAATTCACCCCTCCACTTT	CASREIPSSYNSPLHF
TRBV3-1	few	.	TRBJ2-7	TGTGCCAGCAGCCAAGTTCCCCGGAGCGAGCAGTACTTC	CASSQVPRSEQYF
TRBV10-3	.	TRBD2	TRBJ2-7	TGTGCCATCAGCCCCGGGACTAGCGGGGGCCCTAGCTCCTACGAGCAGTACTTC	CAISPGTSGGPSSYEQYF
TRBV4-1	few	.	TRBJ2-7	TGCGCCAACAGCCAAGACAAGGGAGGAGTTCCCTACGAGCAGTACTTC	CANSQDKGGVPYEQYF
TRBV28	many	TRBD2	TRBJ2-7	TGTGCCAGCAGTTTGGGGCTAGCGGGATCCCGCGAGCAGTACTTC	CASSLGLAGSREQYF
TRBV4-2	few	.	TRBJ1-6	TGTGCCAGCAGCCAAGACTCTCGGGGGGATTCACCCCTCCACTTT	CASSQDSRGDSPLHF
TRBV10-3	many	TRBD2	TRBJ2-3	TGTGCCATCAGTGATCTAGCGGGCGCCTCCACAGATACGCAGTATTTT	CAISDLAGASTDTQYF
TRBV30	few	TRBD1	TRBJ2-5	TGTGCCTGGAAAGCCACAGGGGGCGTAGCGGATTACCAAGAGACCCAGTACTTC	CAWKATGGVADYQETQYF
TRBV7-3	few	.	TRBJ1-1	TGTGCCAGCAGCCGCGTTAGGAAGAACACTGAAGCTTTCTTT	CASSRVRKNTEAFF
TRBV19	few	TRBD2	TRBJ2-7	TGTGCCAGTAGTCCCCTAGCGGGGCAATCCTACGAGCAGTACTTC	CASSPLAGQSYEQYF
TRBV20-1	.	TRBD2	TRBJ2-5	TGCAGTGCTAGAGCAGCGGGCCCGGGAGGAGAGACCCAGTACTTC	CSARAAGPGGETQYF
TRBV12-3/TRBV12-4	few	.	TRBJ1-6	TGTGCCAGCAGTATCTTGAGGGATTCACCCCTCCACTTT	CASSILRDSPLHF
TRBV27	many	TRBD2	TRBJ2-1	TGTGCCAGCAGTTTATTTGCTAGCGGGGGGCGAAGCTCCTACAATGAGCAGTTCTTC	CASSLFASGGRSSYNEQFF
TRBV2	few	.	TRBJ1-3	TGTGCCAGCAGCCCGGGCCGCTCTGGAAACACCATATATTTT	CASSPGRSGNTIYF
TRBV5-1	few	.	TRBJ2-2	TGCGCCAGCAGCTGGGGGGCTGGCGGGAGTAGCACCGGGGAGCTGTTTTTT	CASSWGAGGSSTGELFF
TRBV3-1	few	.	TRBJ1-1	TGTGCCAGCAGTCGTCCCCTAGGTGAAGCTTTCTTT	CASSRPLGEAFF
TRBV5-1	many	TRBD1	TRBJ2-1	TGCGCCAGCAGCTGGACAGGGCGACACAATGAGCAGTTCTTC	CASSWTGRHNEQFF
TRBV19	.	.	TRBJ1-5	TGTGCCAGTAGTATACGAGTTAATCAGCCCCAGCATTTT	CASSIRVNQPQHF
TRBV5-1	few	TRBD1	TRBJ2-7	TGCGCCAGCAGTAGCCAGGGGGAATACGAGCAGTACTTC	CASSSQGEYEQYF
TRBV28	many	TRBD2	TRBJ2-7	TGTGCCAGCAGTTTCGGGCCCGGGACTAGCGGGAGTAGGTTCAGTTACGAGCAGTACTTC	CASSFGPGTSGSRFSYEQYF
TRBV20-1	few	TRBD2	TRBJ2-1	TGCAGTGCTAGAGATATAGCGGGAGCGATATACAATGAGCAGTTCTTC	CSARDIAGAIYNEQFF
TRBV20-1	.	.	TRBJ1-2	TGCAGTGCTAGACATGTTAGTCAGGGGATTCTAGGTGGCTACACCTTC	CSARHVSQGILGGYTF
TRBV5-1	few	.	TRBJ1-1	TGCGCCAGCAGCTTGGCCGGTCCCAGCTCTGAAGCTTTCTTT	CASSLAGPSSEAFF
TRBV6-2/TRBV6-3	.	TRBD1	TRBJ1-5	TGTGCCAGCAGCCTTCGGACAGGGGGCAAGCAGCCCCAGCATTTT	CASSLRTGGKQPQHF
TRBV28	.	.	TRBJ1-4	TGTGCCAGCAGCCTTCCGGGACTCACAAATGAAAAACTGTTTTTT	CASSLPGLTNEKLFF
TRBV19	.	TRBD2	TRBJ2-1	TGTGCCAGTAGTATAGACGGGAGGGCCCATGAGCAGTTCTTC	CASSIDGRAHEQFF
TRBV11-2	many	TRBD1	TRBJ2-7	TGTGCCAGCAGCTTAGCCCACCACAGGGGGCTCGACGAGCAGTACTTC	CASSLAHHRGLDEQYF
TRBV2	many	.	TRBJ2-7	TGTGCCAGCAGCCCGGGGGCTAGGGGTCCCTACGAGCAGTACTTC	CASSPGARGPYEQYF